These T cell receptor beta chains were read from a single sample in a study of T cell repertoires in cytomegalovirus infection. MiXCR, run by TCRdb on the reads, gives a single entry per CDR3 protein. Of about 250,000 distinct CDR3 sequences listed, around 6.2% were seen once; the top ten hold around 6.9%. The sample consisted of PBMCs. These receptors were taken from a human donor in good health (CMV status not recorded). Some clones in this sample may be carry-over from other donors' samples. The CDR3 runs from the conserved cysteine through the conserved F or W. A D gene is named only where the DNA matches it firmly. The size field is filled for only some rows; it gives once, few, many or a size class.

many TRBJ1-1 . 11 TRBV20-1 TGCAGTGCTAAGAATCCGGCGGAAGCTTTCTTT CSAKNPAEAFF
many TRBJ2-3 . 12 TRBV2 TGTGCCAGCAGCTCTCAGACAGATACGCAGTATTTT CASSSQTDTQYF
many TRBJ1-5 . 14 TRBV5-1 TGCGCCAGCAGCTTGGCGGGGCTTCCTCAGCCCCAGCATTTT CASSLAGLPQPQHF
. TRBJ1-2 . 12 TRBV20-1 TGCAGTGCTAGAGAGTGGCTCGATGGCTACACCTTC CSAREWLDGYTF
many TRBJ1-2 . 13 TRBV6-2/TRBV6-3 TGTGCCAGCAGGCTGGACAGCGTGGATGGCTACACCTTC CASRLDSVDGYTF
many TRBJ2-1 TRBD2 16 TRBV10-2 TGCGCCAGCAGTCCCCTAGCGGGGGGGAGGGGCAATGAGCAGTTCTTC CASSPLAGGRGNEQFF
many TRBJ2-2 . 15 TRBV10-1 TGCGCCAGCAGTGAGGATAGCCCCGACACCGGGGAGCTGTTTTTT CASSEDSPDTGELFF
many TRBJ1-3 . 15 TRBV15 TGTGCCACCAGCAGAGAGGGGACCTCTGGAAACACCATATATTTT CATSREGTSGNTIYF
many TRBJ1-1 . 14 TRBV4-2 TGTGCCAGCAGCTCGGGACCCCGGAACACTGAAGCTTTCTTT CASSSGPRNTEAFF
many TRBJ2-1 TRBD1 16 TRBV12-3/TRBV12-4 TGTGCCAGCAGTCCGAAACCGGGACAGGGAGCGTATGAGCAGTTCTTC CASSPKPGQGAYEQFF
many TRBJ2-7 . 14 TRBV2 TGTGCCAGCAGTGAAGCACTGGGTACCTACGAGCAGTACTTC CASSEALGTYEQYF
many TRBJ1-2 . 14 TRBV11-1 TGTGCCAGCAGCCCCCACCCTCGGGATAATGGCTACACCTTC CASSPHPRDNGYTF
. TRBJ2-3 . 17 TRBV14 TGTGCCAGCAGCCAACCGCTAGCCGCCGGTATTTCAGATACGCAGTATTTT CASSQPLAAGISDTQYF
few TRBJ1-1 . 15 TRBV13 TGTGCCAGCAGCTTGGGGTGGCTCTCGAACACTGAAGCTTTCTTT CASSLGWLSNTEAFF
many TRBJ2-7 . 15 TRBV2 TGTGCCAGCAGTGTCGCCCCCGATCTATCCTACGAGCAGTACTTC CASSVAPDLSYEQYF
many TRBJ1-2 TRBD1 16 TRBV9 TGTGCCAGCAGCGGGGGCACAGGGGGCGACTCGTGGGGCTACACCTTC CASSGGTGGDSWGYTF
many TRBJ2-3 . 16 TRBV2 TGTGCCAGCAGTAAAGCCTCCGCAAGGGGCACAGATACGCAGTATTTT CASSKASARGTDTQYF
many TRBJ1-1 . 14 TRBV20-1 TGCAGTGCTACTGACAGAACATTGAACACTGAAGCTTTCTTT CSATDRTLNTEAFF
many TRBJ1-6 . 17 TRBV7-2 TGTGCCAGCAGCTTAATTGGGGACCGTGCCTATAATTCACCCCTCCACTTT CASSLIGDRAYNSPLHF
many TRBJ1-1 . 12 TRBV23-1 TGCGCCAGCAGGGCCAAGAACACTGAAGCTTTCTTT CASRAKNTEAFF
few TRBJ2-7 TRBD1 14 TRBV6-2/TRBV6-3 TGTGCCAGCAAATTGTTCGGGACAGGGGACGAGCAGTACTTC CASKLFGTGDEQYF